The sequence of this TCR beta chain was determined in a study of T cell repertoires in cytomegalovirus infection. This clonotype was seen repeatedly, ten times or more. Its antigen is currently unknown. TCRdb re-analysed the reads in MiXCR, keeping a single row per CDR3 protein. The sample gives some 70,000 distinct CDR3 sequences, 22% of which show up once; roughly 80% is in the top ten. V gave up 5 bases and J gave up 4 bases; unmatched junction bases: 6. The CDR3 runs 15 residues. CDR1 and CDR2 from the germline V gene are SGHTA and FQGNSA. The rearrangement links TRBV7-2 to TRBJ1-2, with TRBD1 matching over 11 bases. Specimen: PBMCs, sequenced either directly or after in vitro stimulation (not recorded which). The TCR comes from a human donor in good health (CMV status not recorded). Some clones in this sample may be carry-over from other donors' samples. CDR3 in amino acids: CASSPRTGGGYGYTF. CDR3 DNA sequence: TGTGCCAGCAGCCCCCGGACAGGGGGCGGCTATGGCTACACCTTC.